This TCR beta chain was recovered during a study of human T cells and chemical hapten exposure. Across the whole study: Patients' scalps got diphenylcyclopropenone weekly throughout the approximately 22-week study.

Time point given: patch test 1, 2 weeks after DPC sensitization. Treatment noted: therapeutic diphenylcyclopropenone sensitization with weekly scalp DPC. The CDR3 spans 13 residues. The V end lost 3 bases, the J end lost 9 bases, and 13 bases lay between the germline ends. Germline V gives CDR1 SGHNT, CDR2 YYREEE (reference sequence). Each CDR3 protein is one row after TCRdb ran MiXCR on the RACE reads. Of about 380,000 distinct CDR3 sequences listed, approximately 5.1% are singletons. The specimen was whole blood, collected in connection with sensitization to the hapten diphenylcyclopropenone (DPC). The TCR was taken from a woman between 45 and 60 years old with alopecia areata. Some clones in this sample may be carry-over from other donors' samples. The chain carries TRBV5-4 and TRBJ2-1, with D hard to call. This CDR3 reads CASSSRDLGEQFF. The CDR3 DNA is TGTGCCAGCAGCTCCCGTGATCTTGGTGAGCAGTTCTTC.